A single sample is the source of the 18 T cell receptor beta chains below, sequenced in a study of beta chain features in type 1 diabetes. Study-wide findings and caveats: In all four CD4+ subsets, TCRB CDR3 length was significantly, moderately reduced in type 1 diabetes.

For these TCRs, the target antigens are not known. Expressed TCRB transcripts were sequenced after all isolated RNA was converted to cDNA. Clones were read by immunoSEQ multiplex PCR, and TCRdb kept only the in-frame ones, dropping some. Among under 850,000 clones listed, roughly 13% were seen once. The sequencing input was naive CD4+ T cells from blood. The receptors stem from a man aged 18 to 35 with type 1 diabetes.

The rearrangement joins TRBV5-1 to TRBJ1-2; D ambiguous. V lost 0 bases, J lost 4 bases, and 13 bases lay in between. The length of the CDR3 is 15 residues. Germline CDR1 SGHRS, CDR2 YFSETQ. Here the CDR3 reads CASSLDSHLGYGYTF. The DNA of the CDR3 is TGCGCCAGCAGCTTGGACAGCCATTTGGGCTATGGCTACACCTTC. The full variable domain, its missing parts supplied by reference TRBV5-1 and TRBJ1-2, is KAGVTQTPRYLIKTRGQQVTLSCSPISGHRSVSWYQQTPGQGLQFLFEYFSETQRNKGNFPGRFSGRQFSNSRSEMNVSTLELGDSALYLCASSLDSHLGYGYTFGSGTRLTVV.

About this clone: The sample holds other DNA sequences that translate to the same CDR3. This chain joins TRBV30 and TRBJ1-1; no firm D call. This CDR3 spans 14 amino acids. Per germline, CDR1 GTSNPN and CDR2 SVGIG (reference sequence). V was clipped by 0 bases and J by 4 bases, with 12 bases between them. The CDR3 region has the DNA TGTGCCTGGAGTGTACTTGTCCTCGGCACTGAAGCTTTCTTT. This translates into CAWSVLVLGTEAFF.

This clone was counted a few times. Written as DNA, the CDR3 is TGTGCCAGCAGTGAAGAACAGGGAGGCCTTCGGGACATTCAGTACTTC. This encodes CASSEEQGGLRDIQYF. The chain joins TRBV6-1 to TRBJ2-4, with D possibly called TRBD1 or TRBD2 (6 bases each). V shed 1 base and J shed 8 bases, with 18 bases lying between them. Germline V lookup: CDR1 MNHNS, CDR2 SASEGT. CDR3 length: 16 amino acids.

The chain uses TRBV4-1 and TRBJ2-1; no firm D call. The CDR3 extends over 15 amino acids. The germline V and J ends were trimmed by 0 bases and 3 bases, with 9 bases remaining between them. In germline, CDR1 is MGHRA, CDR2 YSYEKL. CDR3 residues: CASSQDHGSYNEQFF. The DNA for the CDR3 is TGCGCCAGCAGCCAAGATCACGGCAGCTACAATGAGCAGTTCTTC.

In its sample, this clone was seen a few times. The J gene is TRBJ1-2, the V gene TRBV30; 10 bases align to TRBD1. After removal of 4 bases from V and 4 bases from J, the junction contained 6 bases not matched to a gene. CDR1 and CDR2 from the germline V gene are GTSNPN and SVGIG (reference sequence). CDR3 length: 14 amino acids. As DNA, the CDR3 is TGTGCCTGGACCGGGACAGGGGACTTCTATGGCTACACCTTC. Protein: CAWTGTGDFYGYTF.

This clone appeared a few times. V gene TRBV5-1 combines with J gene TRBJ1-2; D unclear. V was shortened by 0 bases and J by 4 bases, with 7 bases between the two germline ends. The CDR3 covers 13 residues. Germline-derived CDR1 and CDR2 are SGHRS and YFSETQ. CDR3 region: CASSLETGYGYTF. CDR3 coding DNA: TGCGCCAGCAGCTTGGAGACGGGCTATGGCTACACCTTC.

This clone was detected only a few times. The chain recombines TRBV6-6 with TRBJ2-7, with D hard to call. This CDR3 region has 13 residues. Germline V gene lookup returns CDR1 MNHNY and CDR2 SVGAGI (reference sequence). V gave up 6 bases and J gave up 4 bases, with 13 bases separating them. CDR3 bases: TGTGCCAGCAGACATTGGGTTGGGTACGAGCAGTACTTC. Its protein is CASRHWVGYEQYF.

J is TRBJ1-1 and V is TRBV2; D is ambiguous. The CDR3 is 15 residues long. CDR1 and CDR2 from the germline V gene are SNHLY and FYNNEI. Trimming took 3 bases from V and 0 from J, leaving 11 bases between them. Here the CDR3 DNA reads TGTGCCAGCAGTGATTTGGGGTCCATGAACACTGAAGCTTTCTTT. It translates to CASSDLGSMNTEAFF.

This clone has more than one count but fewer than ten. The chain is built from TRBV4-1 and TRBJ2-1, with 7 bases fitting TRBD1. Germline V gives CDR1 MGHRA, CDR2 YSYEKL. Losses at the gene ends were 7 bases for V and 10 bases for J; bases not matched to a gene: 22. The CDR3 covers 17 residues. This CDR3 is CASKPTIDRDEGGEQFF. Here the CDR3 DNA reads TGCGCCAGCAAACCCACGATCGACAGGGACGAAGGGGGCGAGCAGTTCTTC.

V gene TRBV30 combines with J gene TRBJ1-4, with D unclear. The CDR3 has 14 residues. V was clipped by 3 bases and J by 4 bases, with 12 bases between them. Looked up from germline, CDR1 is GTSNPN and CDR2 is SVGIG (reference sequence). In DNA, the CDR3 is TGTGCCTGGAGGAAGGAATCCGGTAATGAAAAACTGTTTTTT. Its protein product is CAWRKESGNEKLFF. Complete variable domain (other parts from reference TRBV30 and TRBJ1-4): SQTIHQWPATLVQPVGSPLSLECTVEGTSNPNLYWYRQAAGRGLQLLFYSVGIGQISSEVPQNLSASRPQDRQFILSSKKLLLSDSGFYLCAWRKESGNEKLFFGSGTQLSVL.

The chain carries TRBV28 and TRBJ2-3; D might be TRBD1 (5 bases). Germline V gives CDR1 MDHEN, CDR2 SYDVKM. Trimming stripped 2 bases from V and 2 bases from J, with 8 bases between. The CDR3 length is 14 residues. For the CDR3, the DNA is TGTGCCAGCAGTTTACGACAGCCCACAGATACGCAGTATTTT. Its protein product is CASSLRQPTDTQYF. The full variable domain, its missing parts supplied by reference TRBV28 and TRBJ2-3, is DVKVTQSSRYLVKRTGEKVFLECVQDMDHENMFWYRQDPGLGLRLIYFSYDVKMKEKGDIPEGYSVSREKKERFSLILESASTNQTSMYLCASSLRQPTDTQYFGPGTRLTVL.

The chain recombines TRBV18 with TRBJ1-2, with D possibly matching TRBD1 (6 bases). In germline, CDR1 is KGHSH, CDR2 LQKENI. The CDR3 sequence is 15 residues long. V was cut by 3 bases and J by 0 bases, with 11 bases left in between. CDR3 in DNA: TGTGCCAGCTCACCCCCAGGGGCTACTAACTATGGCTACACCTTC. Translated, it gives CASSPPGATNYGYTF. Filled out from reference TRBV18 and TRBJ1-2, the complete variable domain reads NAGVMQNPRHLVRRRGQEARLRCSPMKGHSHVYWYRQLPEEGLKFMVYLQKENIIDESGMPKERFSAEFPKEGPSILRIQQVVRGDSAAYFCASSPPGATNYGYTFGSGTRLTVV.

The chain carries TRBV12-5 and TRBJ2-1, with unresolved D. V lost 6 bases and J lost 8, with 8 bases in between. The V gene's germline CDR1 is LGHNT and CDR2 FRNRAP. This CDR3 region has 11 residues. The CDR3 sequence is CASGYKDEQFF. DNA of the CDR3: TGTGCTAGTGGCTATAAGGATGAGCAGTTCTTC.

This clone has just a few counts. The chain combines TRBV2 with TRBJ2-5; D is perhaps TRBD2 (7 bases). V dropped 10 bases and J dropped 2 bases, with 20 bases sitting between them. CDR3 size: 15 residues. CDR1 and CDR2 (germline): SNHLY, FYNNEI. The CDR3 nucleotides read TGTGCCACCAAGGGGGGGCGGATACTTCAAGAGACCCAGTACTTC. Translated: CATKGGRILQETQYF.

V and J are TRBV5-4 and TRBJ2-1; possibly TRBD1 or TRBD2 for D (5 bases each). V dropped 5 bases and J dropped 2 bases, with 14 bases sitting between them. Germline V gene lookup returns CDR1 SGHNT and CDR2 YYREEE (reference sequence). The CDR3 has 15 amino acids. The CDR3 loop is CASRGDAAAYNEQFF. Written as DNA, the CDR3 is TGTGCCAGCAGAGGGGACGCCGCTGCCTACAATGAGCAGTTCTTC. The full variable domain, completed using reference TRBV5-4 and TRBJ2-1, is ETGVTQSPTHLIKTRGQQVTLRCSSQSGHNTVSWYQQALGQGPQFIFQYYREEENGRGNFPPRFSGLQFPNYSSELNVNALELDDSALYLCASRGDAAAYNEQFFGPGTRLTVL.

This clone was observed a few times. The junction shows a germline mismatch at one end, possibly a read error. This chain uses TRBV5-1 with TRBJ2-2, with a weak D call TRBD1 (5 bases). CDR1 and CDR2 (germline): SGHRS, YFSETQ. The CDR3 sequence is 13 residues long. This CDR3 reads CATSRANTGELFF. The DNA of the CDR3 is TGCGCCACCAGCAGGGCTAACACCGGGGAGCTGTTTTTT.

The chain uses TRBV2 and TRBJ1-4; unclear D gene. The CDR3 has 13 residues. Germline values: CDR1 SNHLY, CDR2 FYNNEI. V was cut by 11 bases and J by 8 bases, with 18 bases left in between. The CDR3 region has the DNA TGTGCCTCATTGACCGGGCGTGGAGAAAAACTGTTTTTT. Protein: CASLTGRGEKLFF. Together with reference TRBV2 and TRBJ1-4, the CDR3 gives the full variable domain: EPEVTQTPSHQVTQMGQEVILRCVPISNHLYFYWYRQILGQKVEFLVSFYNNEISEKSEIFDDQFSVERPDGSNFTLKIRSTKLEDSAMYFCASLTGRGEKLFFGSGTQLSVL.

This clone came up a few times. The rearrangement links TRBV6-5 to TRBJ1-3, with D possibly matching TRBD1 (6 bases). Trimming left V 4 bases short and J 6 bases short, with 16 bases between. The CDR3 sequence is 15 residues long. Looked up from germline, CDR1 is MNHEY and CDR2 is SVGAGI. This CDR3 reads CASSSTWDKENTIYF. In nucleotides, the CDR3 is TGTGCCAGCAGTTCTACCTGGGACAAAGAAAACACCATATATTTT.